This TCR beta chain was profiled in a study of STAT3 mutations in large granular lymphocyte leukemia. Study results and caveats: TCR clonotype switching after therapy occurred in about 35% of the 18 patients. At least one immunodominant TCR beta clonotype appeared in every T-cell large granular lymphocyte leukemia patient. Some patients had dominant TCR clones larger than their STAT3 mutant burden.

Germline loops: CDR1 SSHAT, CDR2 FNYEAQ (reference sequence). From its first to its last residue, the CDR3 has 12 amino acids. Using immunoSEQ multiplex PCR, the repertoire was profiled, and TCRdb retains in-frame clones only, with some absent. Seen in this sample are about 2,400 clones; the ten most common clones hold approximately 88%. Details on this clone: Its antigen is unknown. No conserved phenylalanine or tryptophan is present at the end of the CDR3, so a read error is the likely explanation. No DNA is shown, since the ends of the CDR3 on it are uncertain; the CDR3 is the one TCRdb lists.

Sample: PBMCs. V is TRBV7-7 and J is TRBJ2-5; the DNA was not used to check the table's D call, TRBD1. This TCR came from a human donor with T large granular lymphocyte leukemia. The donor label of this sample is uncertain. Some clones in this sample may be carry-over from other donors' samples. The CDR3 is CASSLISGVQET.